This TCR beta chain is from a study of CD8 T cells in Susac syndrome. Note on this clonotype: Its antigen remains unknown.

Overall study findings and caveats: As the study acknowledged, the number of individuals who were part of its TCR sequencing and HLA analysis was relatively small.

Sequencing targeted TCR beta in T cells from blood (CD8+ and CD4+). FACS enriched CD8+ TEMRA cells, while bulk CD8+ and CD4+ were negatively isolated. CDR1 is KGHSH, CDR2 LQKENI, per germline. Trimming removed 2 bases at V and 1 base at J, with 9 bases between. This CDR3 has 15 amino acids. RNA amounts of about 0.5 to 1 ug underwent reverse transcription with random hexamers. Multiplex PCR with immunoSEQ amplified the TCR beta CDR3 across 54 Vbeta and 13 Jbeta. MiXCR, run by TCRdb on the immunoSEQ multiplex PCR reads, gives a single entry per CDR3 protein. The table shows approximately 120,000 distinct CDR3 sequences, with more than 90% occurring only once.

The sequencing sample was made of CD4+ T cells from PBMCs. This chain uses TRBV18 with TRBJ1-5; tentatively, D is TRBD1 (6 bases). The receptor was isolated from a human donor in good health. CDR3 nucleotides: TGTGCCAGCTCACCAAACGGGGGCAGCAATCAGCCCCAGCATTTT. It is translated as CASSPNGGSNQPQHF.